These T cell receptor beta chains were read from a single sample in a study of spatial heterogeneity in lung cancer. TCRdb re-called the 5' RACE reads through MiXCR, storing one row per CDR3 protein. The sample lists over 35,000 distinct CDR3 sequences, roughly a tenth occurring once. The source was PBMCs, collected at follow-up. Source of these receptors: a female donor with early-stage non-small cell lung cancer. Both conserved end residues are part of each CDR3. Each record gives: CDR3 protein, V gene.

CAWSTGQGSSYTF TRBV30
CATSEQGASNEQFF TRBV24-1
CSASSVVTDTQYF TRBV20-1
CASSIVGVDIQYF TRBV19
CSARVVRRVNYGYTF TRBV20-1
CASSEAGGLDSPLHF TRBV6-1
CASSPSGGHYEQYF TRBV9
CASSLISGGAYNEQFF TRBV5-1
CAISDVLKGYGYTF TRBV10-3
CASSEVDRVGYGYTF TRBV9
CASSFGTSGFYEQYF TRBV7-8
CASSLSPGYEQYF TRBV28
CASSLSGAGQGSYEQYF TRBV7-6
CSARVGQGGSLTGELFF TRBV20-1
CASSSTATYNEQFF TRBV5-1
CASSHLLRGQQETQYF TRBV4-1
CASSESGGPSYEQYF TRBV2
CAISESGILDSKYEQYF TRBV10-3
CASSSQSVEQYF TRBV7-6
CASSSSGENEQFF TRBV3-1
CASSFAGGRFLSYEQYF TRBV5-6
CSAEGQGEAFF TRBV29-1
CSASAGTSGGAWELFF TRBV20-1
CASRAKGASTNEKLFF TRBV12-3/TRBV12-4
CASIQEGQGCTEAFF TRBV4-3
CASSQGIYGYTF TRBV4-1
CASISRGESNSPLHF TRBV6-6
CASSLGGGAGTGELFF TRBV12-3/TRBV12-4
CASSWGAGELFF TRBV5-6